The T cell receptor (beta chain) described here comes from a study of blood T cell repertoires in COVID-19. Study context: COVID-19 samples from acute and convalescent phases originated in the United States, Italy and Spain.

The ends were cut back, 6 bases at V and 3 bases at J, with 15 bases in the middle. Germline V gene data show CDR1 as SNHLY and CDR2 as FYNNEI. CDR3 length equals 14 residues. As originally analysed: Researchers report that nucleated cell counts were estimated from reference gene primer amplification. Some clones are missing from TCRdb's copy, which holds only in-frame ones; the method was immunoSEQ multiplex PCR. Clone size and V and J calls were adopted from that table, with D and trimming inferred from the DNA. The sample lists roughly 53,000 clones; approximately 90% were seen once. The chain employs TRBV2 and TRBJ2-7; a possible D gene is TRBD1 (6 bases). The TCR originated in a human donor in a cohort sampled during active COVID-19. Sequencing was done on a sample of peripheral blood. The CDR3 loop reads CASSPGQTNYEQYF. CDR3 coding DNA: TGTGCCAGCAGCCCGGGACAAACGAACTACGAGCAGTACTTC.